The source of this T cell receptor (beta chain) is a study of beta chain features in type 1 diabetes. Comments on this clone: Antigen specificity is unknown.

Of the isolated RNA, all was reverse transcribed, and so the sequenced material was expressed TCRB transcripts. Sequencing used immunoSEQ multiplex PCR; TCRdb keeps in-frame clones, though not all of them. The data hold about 28,000 clones, with 65% observed a single time. Germline values: CDR1 ENHRY, CDR2 SYGVKD. The CDR3 loop spans 15 amino acids. V shed 1 base and J 3 bases; nucleotides not matched to a gene: 3. Study results and caveats: TCRB CDR3s were moderately but significantly shorter in Type 1 diabetes patients in all four CD4+ subsets.

What was sequenced was Tregs from blood. V gene TRBV10-3 combines with J gene TRBJ2-1; 7 nucleotides line up with TRBD2. The source is a young woman with type 1 diabetes. For the CDR3, the DNA is TGTGCCATCAGTGAGTTGGCGGGAGACTACAATGAGCAGTTCTTC. It translates to CAISELAGDYNEQFF.